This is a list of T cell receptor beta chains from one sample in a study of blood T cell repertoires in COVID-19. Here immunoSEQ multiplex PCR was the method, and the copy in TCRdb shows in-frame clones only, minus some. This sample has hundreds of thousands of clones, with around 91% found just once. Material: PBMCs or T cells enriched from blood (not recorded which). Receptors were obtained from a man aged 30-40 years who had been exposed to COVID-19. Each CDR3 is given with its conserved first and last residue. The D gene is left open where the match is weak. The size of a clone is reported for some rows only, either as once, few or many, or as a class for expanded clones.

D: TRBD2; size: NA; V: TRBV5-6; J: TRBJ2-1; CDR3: CASTDYERGDYNEQFF; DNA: TGTGCCAGCACCGATTATGAGCGGGGGGACTACAATGAGCAGTTCTTC
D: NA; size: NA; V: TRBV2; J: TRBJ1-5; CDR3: CASSVSPQAQPQHF; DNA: TGTGCCAGCAGTGTATCCCCCCAGGCTCAGCCCCAGCATTTT
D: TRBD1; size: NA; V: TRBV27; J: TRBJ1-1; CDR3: CASRGQGLGNTEAFF; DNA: TGTGCCAGCAGGGGACAGGGCTTAGGGAACACTGAAGCTTTCTTT
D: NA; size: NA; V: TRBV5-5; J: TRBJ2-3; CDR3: CASSSSGGSDTQYF; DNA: TGTGCCAGCAGCTCGTCGGGGGGCTCCGATACGCAGTATTTT
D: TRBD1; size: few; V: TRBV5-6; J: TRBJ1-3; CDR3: CASTRGTGTGNTIYF; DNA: TGTGCCAGCACTCGGGGGACAGGAACGGGAAACACCATATATTTT
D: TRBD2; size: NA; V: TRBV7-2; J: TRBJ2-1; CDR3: CASSPARAGGINEQFF; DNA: TGTGCCAGCAGCCCCGCCCGGGCGGGGGGTATCAATGAGCAGTTCTTC
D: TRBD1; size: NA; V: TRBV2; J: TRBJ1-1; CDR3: CAGDRGINTEAFF; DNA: TGTGCCGGGGACAGGGGGATAAACACTGAAGCTTTCTTT
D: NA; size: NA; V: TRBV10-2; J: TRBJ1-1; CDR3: CASSEYYTEAFF; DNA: TGCGCCAGCAGTGAATATTACACTGAAGCTTTCTTT
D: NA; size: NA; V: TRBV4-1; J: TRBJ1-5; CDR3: CASSQDRVLFPPQPQHF; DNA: TGCGCCAGCAGCCAAGATCGAGTGCTGTTCCCTCCGCAGCCCCAGCATTTT
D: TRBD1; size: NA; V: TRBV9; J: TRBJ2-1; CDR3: CASSAGGASYNEQFF; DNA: TGTGCCAGCAGCGCAGGGGGCGCGTCCTACAATGAGCAGTTCTTC
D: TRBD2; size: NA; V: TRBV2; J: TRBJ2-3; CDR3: CASSEMRTSGTDTQYF; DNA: TGTGCCAGCAGTGAAATGAGGACTAGCGGCACAGATACGCAGTATTTT
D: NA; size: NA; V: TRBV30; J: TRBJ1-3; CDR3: CAWTRDTLQIGNTIYF; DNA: TGTGCCTGGACCCGGGACACACTACAGATTGGAAACACCATATATTTT
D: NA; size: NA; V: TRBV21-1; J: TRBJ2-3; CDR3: CASTKQRRDTQYF; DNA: TGTGCCAGCACCAAACAGCGTCGCGATACGCAGTATTTT
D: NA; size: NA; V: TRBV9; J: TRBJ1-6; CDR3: CASSVDGQYNSPLHF; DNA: TGTGCCAGCAGCGTAGATGGACAGTATAATTCACCCCTCCACTTT
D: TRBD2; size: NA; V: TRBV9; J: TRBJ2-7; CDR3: CASSVASGLAGGGYEQYF; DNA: TGTGCCAGCAGCGTAGCATCTGGACTAGCGGGGGGTGGCTACGAGCAGTACTTC
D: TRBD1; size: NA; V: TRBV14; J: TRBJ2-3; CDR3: CASSRATGADTQYF; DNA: TGTGCCAGCAGCAGAGCAACAGGGGCAGATACGCAGTATTTT
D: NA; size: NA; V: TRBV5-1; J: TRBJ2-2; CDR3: CASKVDTNTGELFF; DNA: TGCGCCAGCAAGGTGGACACTAACACCGGGGAGCTGTTTTTT
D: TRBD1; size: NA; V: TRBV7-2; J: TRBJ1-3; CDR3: CASSYRGPGNTIYF; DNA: TGTGCCAGCAGCTACAGGGGGCCCGGAAACACCATATATTTT
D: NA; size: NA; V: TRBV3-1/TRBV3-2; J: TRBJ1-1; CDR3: CASSQSRSGEAFF; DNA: TGTGCCAGCAGCCAATCGAGGTCAGGGGAAGCTTTCTTT
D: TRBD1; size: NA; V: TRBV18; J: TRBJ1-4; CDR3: CASSRQGANEKLFF; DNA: TGTGCCAGCTCACGACAGGGGGCTAATGAAAAACTGTTTTTT
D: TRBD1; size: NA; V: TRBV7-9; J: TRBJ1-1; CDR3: CASTWGRGQGVAEAFF; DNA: TGTGCCAGCACCTGGGGCCGGGGACAGGGAGTCGCTGAAGCTTTCTTT